This TCR beta chain was obtained from a study of T cell clonotyping in hematopoietic cell transplantation. Study-wide results and caveats: Pathologically expanded recipient clonotypes increased progressively from day 30 to day 180 as diversity fell.

TCRdb's copy holds only in-frame clones and misses some; the assay was immunoSEQ multiplex PCR. Among about 50,000 clones listed, 65% to 90% were seen once. The sample's time point: recipient sample about 28 days before transplant, after cytoreduction. Germline lookup yields CDR1 SGHRS and CDR2 YFSETQ. The CDR3 has 13 amino acids. V was shortened by 4 bases and J by 5 bases, with 10 bases between the two germline ends. This clone was observed a few times. Its antigen is currently unknown. Material: peripheral blood mononuclear cells, obtained before stem cell transplant. This TCR derives from a man between 60 and 75 years old with biphenotypic leukemia. Some clones in this sample may be carry-over from other donors' samples. This chain joins TRBV5-1 and TRBJ2-1; D might be TRBD2 (6 bases). In DNA form, the CDR3 reads TGCGCCAGCAGCACTAGCCCTAACAATGAGCAGTTCTTC. It translates to CASSTSPNNEQFF.